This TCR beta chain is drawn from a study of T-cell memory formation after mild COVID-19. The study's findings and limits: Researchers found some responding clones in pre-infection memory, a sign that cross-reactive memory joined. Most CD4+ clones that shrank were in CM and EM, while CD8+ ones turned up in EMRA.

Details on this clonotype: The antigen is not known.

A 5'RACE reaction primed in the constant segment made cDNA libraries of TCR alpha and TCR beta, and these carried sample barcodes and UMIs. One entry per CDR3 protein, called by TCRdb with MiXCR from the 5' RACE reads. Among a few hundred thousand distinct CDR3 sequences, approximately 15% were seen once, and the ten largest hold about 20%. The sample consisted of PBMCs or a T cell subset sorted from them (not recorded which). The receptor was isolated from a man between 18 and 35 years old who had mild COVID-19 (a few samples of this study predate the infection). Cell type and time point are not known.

The CDR3 DNA reads TGTGCCAGCAGTTCGGGGCTAGACAATGAGCAGTTCTTC. The encoded protein is CASSSGLDNEQFF. J is TRBJ2-1 and V is TRBV27; either TRBD1 or TRBD2 may supply D (5 bases each). V was trimmed by 4 bases and J by 5 bases, leaving 9 bases between them. The CDR3 totals 13 residues. Germline V gives CDR1 MNHEY, CDR2 SMNVEV (reference sequence).